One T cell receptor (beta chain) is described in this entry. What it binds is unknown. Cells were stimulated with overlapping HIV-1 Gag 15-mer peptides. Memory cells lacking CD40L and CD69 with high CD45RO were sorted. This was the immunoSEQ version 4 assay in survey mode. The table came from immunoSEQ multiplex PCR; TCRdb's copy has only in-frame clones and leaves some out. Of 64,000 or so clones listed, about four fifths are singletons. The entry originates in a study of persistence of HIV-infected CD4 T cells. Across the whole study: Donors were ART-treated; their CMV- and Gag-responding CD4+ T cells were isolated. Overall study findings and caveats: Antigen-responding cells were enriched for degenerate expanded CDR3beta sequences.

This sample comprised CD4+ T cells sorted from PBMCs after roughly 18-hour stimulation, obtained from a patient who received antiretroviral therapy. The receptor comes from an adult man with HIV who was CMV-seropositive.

The CDR3 nucleotides read TGTGCCAGTAGTATAAAGGGGACCGGGGAGCTGTTTTTT. The encoded protein is CASSIKGTGELFF. V gene TRBV19 combines with J gene TRBJ2-2; weak D call: TRBD1 (5 bases). Per the germline V gene, CDR1 is LNHDA and CDR2 is SQIVND (reference sequence). The CDR3 extends over 13 amino acids. The V and J ends lost 2 bases and 5 bases respectively, with 6 bases between them.